This T cell receptor (beta chain) is from a study of Ad26.COV2.S vaccination and SARS-CoV-2 variants. The treatment: roughly 19 received Ad26.COV2.S at low or high dose, single or two shots; about 5 received placebo; per-sample allocation not given. Day 63 after the first vaccine or placebo injection was the time point for sampling. Measured with immunoSEQ multiplex PCR; TCRdb has only the in-frame clones, and not every one. The sample carries fewer than 500,000 clones, 75% to 95% recorded once. The source of this sequence is a person aged 18-60 years who received the Ad26.COV2.S COVID-19 vaccine or a placebo. The starting material was peripheral blood, obtained in a trial of Ad26.COV2.S vaccine versus placebo.

DNA of the CDR3: TGTGCCAGCAGCCCTTACAGGGGGCCAAATGAGCAGTTCTTC. Translated, it gives CASSPYRGPNEQFF. The chain carries TRBV9 and TRBJ2-1; 9 nucleotides match TRBD1. This CDR3 region has 14 residues. J gave up 7 bases and V 4 bases, and 6 bases lay outside the gene matches. Per the germline V gene, CDR1 is SGDLS and CDR2 is YYNGEE.